Detailed here is one T cell receptor beta chain. This sample was included in a study of blood T cell repertoires in COVID-19. Study-wide background: Material from acute and convalescent COVID-19 was sourced from the United States, Italy and Spain. Nucleic acid was either cDNA or gDNA, and it came from T cells, B-cell-depleted T cells, or PBMCs.

With 0 bases removed from V and 3 bases from J, the gap between germline ends came to 6 bases. From germline, CDR1 is MDHEN and CDR2 SYDVKM. This CDR3 contains 14 residues. The authors' processing: By means of reference gene primer amplification, nucleated cell counts were estimated. Clones were read by immunoSEQ multiplex PCR, and TCRdb kept only the in-frame ones, dropping some. V and J calls and clone size are given by that table; D and trimming were obtained from the DNA. The data show 75,000 to 100,000 clones, roughly four fifths seen once. The sequenced material came from peripheral blood. The V gene is TRBV28, the J gene TRBJ1-5; D gene uncertain. The TCR originated in a man between 45 and 60 years old with active or convalescent COVID-19. CDR3 sequence (DNA): TGTGCCAGCAGTTTATGGAGGGCCAATCAGCCCCAGCATTTT. Protein product: CASSLWRANQPQHF.